The sequence of this T cell receptor (beta chain) was determined in a study of CD8+ T cells in alopecia areata. Study context: Oral tofacitinib (5 to 10 mg twice daily) was administered to treated patients. Tofacitinib ran for 6 to 18 months before 6 months off drug. Whole-study findings and limits: Scalp samples also yield sequences from resident alphabeta T cells of normal skin.

Of note for this clone: Its antigen is undetermined.

The germline gives CDR1 SGHRS, CDR2 YFSETQ. This CDR3 has 14 amino acids. Trimming removed 0 bases at V and 4 bases at J, with 9 bases between. Extracted RNA was reverse transcribed into cDNA, the sequencing template. TCRdb keeps only in-frame clones here, not all; method: immunoSEQ multiplex PCR. The sample holds some 150,000 clones, less than 65% seen once. The sequence was obtained from a human donor with alopecia areata. Sequences were derived from CD8+ T cells sorted from blood, sampled at week 0. The gene calls are TRBV5-1 and TRBJ2-3, with a weak D call TRBD2 (5 bases). The CDR3 bases are TGCGCCAGCAGCTTGGAGGTGGAGGCAGATACGCAGTATTTT. Its protein product is CASSLEVEADTQYF. Drawing the rest from reference TRBV5-1 and TRBJ2-3, the complete variable domain is KAGVTQTPRYLIKTRGQQVTLSCSPISGHRSVSWYQQTPGQGLQFLFEYFSETQRNKGNFPGRFSGRQFSNSRSEMNVSTLELGDSALYLCASSLEVEADTQYFGPGTRLTVL.